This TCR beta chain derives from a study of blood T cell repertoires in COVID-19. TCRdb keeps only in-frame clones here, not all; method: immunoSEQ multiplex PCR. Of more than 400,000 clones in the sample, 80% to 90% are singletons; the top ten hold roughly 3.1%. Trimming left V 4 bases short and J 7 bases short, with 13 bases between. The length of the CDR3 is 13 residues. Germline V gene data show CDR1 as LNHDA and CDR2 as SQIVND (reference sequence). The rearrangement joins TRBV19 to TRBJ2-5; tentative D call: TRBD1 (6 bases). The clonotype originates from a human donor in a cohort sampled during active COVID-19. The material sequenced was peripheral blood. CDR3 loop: CASSRQDTGTQYF. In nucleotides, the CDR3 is TGTGCCAGTAGTAGACAGGACACGGGGACCCAGTACTTC.